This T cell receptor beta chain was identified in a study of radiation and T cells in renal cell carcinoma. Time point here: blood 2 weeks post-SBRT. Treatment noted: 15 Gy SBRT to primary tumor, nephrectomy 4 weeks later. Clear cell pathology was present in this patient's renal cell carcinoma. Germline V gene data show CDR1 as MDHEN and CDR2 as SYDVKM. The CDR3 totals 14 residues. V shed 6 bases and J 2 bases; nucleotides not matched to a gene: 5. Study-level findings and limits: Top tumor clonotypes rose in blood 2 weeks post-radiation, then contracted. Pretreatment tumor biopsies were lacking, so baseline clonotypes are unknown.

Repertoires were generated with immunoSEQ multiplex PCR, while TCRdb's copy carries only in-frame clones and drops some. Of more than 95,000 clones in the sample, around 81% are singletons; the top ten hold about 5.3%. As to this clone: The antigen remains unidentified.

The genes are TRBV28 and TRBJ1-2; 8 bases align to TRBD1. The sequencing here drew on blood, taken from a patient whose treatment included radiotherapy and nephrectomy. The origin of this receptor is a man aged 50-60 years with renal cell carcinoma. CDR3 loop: CASRGDRLNYGYTF. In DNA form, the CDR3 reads TGTGCCAGCAGGGGGGACAGGCTCAACTATGGCTACACCTTC.